This T cell receptor beta chain was identified in a study of shared clonotypes between healthy human individuals. Whole-study results and caveats: As a rule, naive subsets had a larger estimated richness than memory subsets.

Trimming removed 1 base from V and 3 bases from J; junction bases left unmatched: 5. Per germline, CDR1 SGHAT and CDR2 FQNNGV. This CDR3 spans 15 amino acids. HIV-negative, healthy adults without recent acute infections or vaccinations were the donors. CD4+ cells yielded CD45RA+ naive and CD45RA-negative memory subsets. As originally analysed: ImmunoSEQ supplied junction-only sequences lacking quality scores, so filtering was different. TCRdb keeps only in-frame clones here, not all; method: immunoSEQ multiplex PCR. The D gene and trimming were derived from the DNA, and the V and J assignments and clone size from that table. The sample includes roughly 760,000 clones, less than 85% of them seen just once. This clone showed up just a few times. The antigen is not known.

The chain has TRBV11-2 and TRBJ2-7; 8 bases agree with TRBD1. The sequencing sample was made of memory CD4+ T cells sorted from blood. Subset given: CD45RA-negative fraction. The origin of this receptor is a woman aged 25-40 years in good health. CDR3 sequence (DNA): TGTGCCAGCAGCTTAGGTAGGACAGGGAACTACGAGCAGTACTTC. It specifies CASSLGRTGNYEQYF.